These 15 T cell receptor beta chains were all obtained from the same sample, sequenced in a study of T-cell memory formation after mild COVID-19. TCRdb independently ran MiXCR on the 5' RACE reads; one entry per CDR3 protein. The table has 390,000 or so distinct CDR3 sequences, about 16% seen once. Sequencing was done on a sample of PBMCs or a T cell subset sorted from them (not recorded which). The receptors here all came from a man between 18 and 29 years old who had mild COVID-19 (a few samples of this study predate the infection). Cell type and time point are not known.

The chain couples TRBV9 to TRBJ2-5; D not certain. Trimming shortened V by 3 bases and J by 2 bases, and 8 bases separated the two germline ends. CDR3 length: 13 amino acids. The germline V gene has CDR1 SGDLS and CDR2 YYNGEE. The CDR3 DNA follows: TGTGCCAGCAGCGGACTTCGACAAGAGACCCAGTACTTC. Amino acids: CASSGLRQETQYF.

V usage is TRBV29-1 and J usage is TRBJ2-1, with 8 positions matching TRBD2. Germline V gives CDR1 SQVTM, CDR2 ANQGSEA. The CDR3 covers 15 residues. Germline trimming cut 6 bases from V and 2 bases from J; bases unmatched to any gene: 9. CDR3 DNA sequence: TGCAGCGTGGTCAAGCGGGGGAGAACCTACAATGAGCAGTTCTTC. This codes for CSVVKRGRTYNEQFF.

The chain combines TRBV10-3 with TRBJ2-3, with D perhaps TRBD2 (6 bases). CDR1 and CDR2 from the germline V gene are ENHRY and SYGVKD. V was trimmed by 10 bases and J by 4 bases, leaving 18 bases between them. The CDR3 consists of 14 residues. The CDR3 DNA reads TGTGCCACCGAACTAGCCCTCAGCGCAGATACGCAGTATTTT. Translated: CATELALSADTQYF.

The chain links TRBV5-6 to TRBJ1-1, with 10 bases that match TRBD1. Germline trimming cut 5 bases from V and 5 bases from J; bases unmatched to any gene: 6. Germline CDR1 SGHDT, CDR2 YYEEEE. The CDR3 covers 14 residues. The CDR3 reads CASRRRDRGTEAFF. The CDR3 DNA sequence: TGTGCCAGCAGACGCCGGGACAGGGGAACTGAAGCTTTCTTT.

The gene calls are TRBV20-1 and TRBJ2-3; 8 bases are shared with TRBD2. CDR1 and CDR2 from the germline V gene are DFQATT and SNEGSKA (reference sequence). CDR3 length equals 13 residues. J lost 3 bases, V lost 6 bases, and 5 bases had no gene match. In DNA, the CDR3 is TGCAGTGCGCTGCGGGGGGTTACAGATACGCAGTATTTT. As protein: CSALRGVTDTQYF.

The sample holds many counts of this clonotype. V gene TRBV3-1 combines with J gene TRBJ2-7; 9 nucleotides agree with TRBD1. The junction had 0 bases not matched to a gene; V was cut back by 5 bases and J by 4 bases. The CDR3 has 12 residues. CDR1 is LGHDT, CDR2 YNNKEL, per germline (reference sequence). The CDR3 region is CASSGQGYEQYF. The DNA of the CDR3 is TGTGCCAGCAGCGGACAGGGGTACGAGCAGTACTTC.

This clonotype was seen more than once but under ten times. This rearrangement joins TRBV7-2 to TRBJ1-2; perhaps TRBD1 as D (6 bases). V gave up 3 bases and J gave up 5 bases, with 10 bases separating them. Germline V CDR1 and CDR2: SGHTA, FQGNSA. The CDR3 is made up of 13 amino acids. CDR3 region: CASSFGQGYGYTF. The CDR3 coding sequence is TGTGCCAGCAGCTTCGGCCAGGGGTATGGCTACACCTTC.

This clonotype was picked up a small number of times. V usage is TRBV6-2 or TRBV6-3 and J usage is TRBJ2-7; 8 bases map to TRBD1. Per the germline V gene, CDR1 is MNHEY and CDR2 is SVGEGT. J lost 0 bases, V lost 8 bases, and 9 bases had no gene match. CDR3 length: 15 residues. The CDR3 loop is CASAPDREVSYEQYF. The CDR3 DNA reads as TGTGCCAGCGCCCCGGACAGGGAGGTCTCCTACGAGCAGTACTTC.

The chain employs TRBV29-1 and TRBJ1-1; D may be TRBD1 (5 bases). The length of the CDR3 is 13 residues. V dropped 8 bases and J dropped 1 base, with 14 bases sitting between them. Germline CDR1 and CDR2: SQVTM and ANQGSEA. DNA for the CDR3: TGCAGCTCAAGCCAGGGAGCGAACACTGAAGCTTTCTTT. Translated: CSSSQGANTEAFF.

J is TRBJ2-5 and V is TRBV7-8, with D possibly matching TRBD2 (5 bases). Germline lookup yields CDR1 SGHVS and CDR2 FQNEAQ. The CDR3 contains 15 residues. Trimming took 0 bases from V and 2 from J, leaving 10 bases between them. The CDR3 sequence: CASSLARGLQETQYF. CDR3 in DNA: TGTGCCAGCAGCTTAGCCCGGGGTTTGCAAGAGACCCAGTACTTC.

Many counts were recorded for this clonotype. V and J are TRBV5-1 and TRBJ1-2; 10 bases agree with TRBD1. There are 15 residues in the CDR3. CDR1 SGHRS and CDR2 YFSETQ come from the germline V gene. Germline trimming cut 2 bases from V and 6 bases from J; bases unmatched to any gene: 7. CDR3: CASSFGQGERDGYTF. The DNA of the CDR3 is TGCGCCAGCAGCTTCGGACAGGGGGAAAGGGATGGCTACACCTTC.

The chain links TRBV5-4 to TRBJ1-2; tentatively, D is TRBD1 (5 bases). The CDR3 loop spans 14 amino acids. CDR1 and CDR2 (germline): SGHNT, YYREEE (reference sequence). Trimming took off 4 bases at V and 14 bases at J, with 24 bases between the two ends. CDR3 loop: CASSDRDGGFLGTF. The CDR3 region has the DNA TGTGCCAGCAGCGACCGGGACGGAGGGTTCCTCGGGACCTTC.

The J gene is TRBJ2-2, the V gene TRBV6-2 or TRBV6-3; TRBD1 matches at 10 bases. V trimming: 6 bases; J trimming: 3 bases; junction bases outside the gene matches: 19. This CDR3 region has 20 residues. Germline assignment: CDR1 MNHEY and CDR2 SVGEGT. CDR3 amino acids: CASSLRGSPGQGSDTGELFF. DNA of the CDR3: TGTGCCAGCAGCCTCCGGGGAAGTCCGGGACAGGGGTCCGACACCGGGGAGCTGTTTTTT.

This clonotype was detected a few times. The genes are TRBV29-1 and TRBJ2-1; 9 positions match TRBD2. Germline-derived CDR1 and CDR2 are SQVTM and ANQGSEA. Germline trimming cut 5 bases from V and 6 bases from J; bases unmatched to any gene: 5. The CDR3 is 13 amino acids. Here the CDR3 DNA reads TGCAGCGTTTCGCCTAGCGGGGCCAATGAGCAGTTCTTC. It codes for CSVSPSGANEQFF.

This chain joins TRBV7-9 and TRBJ2-7; D call uncertain. This CDR3 spans 14 amino acids. Germline-derived CDR1 and CDR2 are SEHNR and FQNEAQ (reference sequence). Trimming stripped 5 bases from V and 3 bases from J, with 14 bases between. The CDR3 protein is CASSPPSTFYEQYV. The CDR3, as DNA: TGTGCCAGCAGCCCCCCGTCAACTTTCTACGAGCAGTACGTC.